This entry is about one T cell receptor (beta chain). Its antigen specificity is not known. Base qualities are missing; no much larger clone stands one base away. This sample is part of a study of T-cell memory formation after mild COVID-19 (dated by TCRdb to 2020 to 2022). General notes on the study: TCR sequence clusters from the two donors were largely donor specific. In a couple of donors, T-cell clones that expanded and contracted after mild COVID-19 were tracked by sequencing TCRalpha and TCRbeta repertoires over time. The cohort comprised two young, previously healthy adult volunteers, one female and one male.

The germline V gene provides CDR1 SNHLY and CDR2 FYNNEI. The CDR3 measures 14 amino acids from cysteine to phenylalanine. CDR3 DNA is the only sequence kept; it has 42 bases, read in frame from the first base. Trimming removed 3 bases from V and 5 bases from J; the gene matches leave 6 bases unexplained. PBMCs were isolated by Ficoll-Paque density gradient centrifugation. The full study reports these points: Balanced CD4/CD8 phenotypes were observed for clones contracting from day 15 to 85, whereas a bias towards CD4+ was observed for a second wave of clones expanding from day 15 to 37. The detection of some responding clones in pre-infection memory suggests that pre-existing cross-reactive memory T cells joined the SARS-CoV-2 response. The study covered only a couple of mild cases, and larger cohorts including severe cases with pre-infection samples were considered necessary. Contracting CD4+ clones appeared mostly in the CM and EM memory subsets, whereas CD8+ clones were enriched in EMRA. Whether the second-wave clones peaking on day 37 were SARS-CoV-2 specific was not confirmed.

TCRdb lists the instrument as Illumina NovaSeq 6000. TCRalpha and TCRbeta cDNA libraries were constructed by 5'RACE with constant-segment primers, with sample barcodes and unique molecular identifiers being introduced. RNA was extracted from every sample with Trizol reagent. Libraries were amplified in two PCR steps, with a second sample barcode and Illumina TruSeq adapters added in the second step. The libraries were sequenced on an Illumina NovaSeq using 2 x 150 bp paired-end reads. The authors processed their data as follows. Reads were demultiplexed and collapsed into UMI-guided consensus sequences with migec v1.2.7. Using mixcr v2.1.11, the UMI consensuses were aligned to TRA and TRB V and J templates and assembled into clonotypes. Clonotypes were classified as expanded or contracted when called significant by both edgeR and NoisET, with noise models trained on biological replicates. For edgeR calls, a false discovery rate-adjusted p below 0.01 and a log2 fold-change threshold of 1 were applied. As an exploratory analysis of dynamics, max-normalized trajectories of the 1000 most abundant clonotypes were examined by PCA with hierarchical clustering. Separately sequenced CD4+ and CD8+ repertoires were used to assign a CD4 or CD8 phenotype to each responding clone. The public reads were quality trimmed at Q25 with fastp and then assembled into clones with MiXCR by TCRdb, keeping productive beta chains. Entries that share a CDR3 protein sequence are merged under the most common genes and DNA. For this entry, the V and J calls and clone size follow TCRdb and not the study's own pipeline. Present in this sample are roughly 510,000 distinct CDR3 sequences, 17% of which were seen just once. Clones ranked in the top ten supply 8.1% of the sample.

Specimen: PBMCs or a T cell subset sorted from them (not recorded which). The sequence came from an adult woman who had mild COVID-19 (a few samples of this study predate the infection). The sample titles of this study are shuffled in the database, so cell type and time point are left out; the donor was told from shared clones. Rearrangement joined TRBV2 to TRBJ1-2; 7 of the junction bases match TRBD1. The nucleotides are TGTGCCAGCAGTGAGGGGACAGCCCTTTATGGCTACACCTTC. Its amino acids are CASSEGTALYGYTF.